These T cell receptor beta chains were read from a single sample in a study of control samples from healthy donors and cancer patients. Measured with immunoSEQ multiplex PCR; TCRdb has only the in-frame clones, and not every one. Of 120,000 or so clones in the sample, 85% to 95% were seen once. Sequencing input: PBMCs. Receptors originate from an older man with head and neck cancer. CDR3s include the opening cysteine and the closing phenylalanine or tryptophan.

v_gene | CDR3aa
TRBV19 | CASSIGTSTEAFF
TRBV15 | CATSRGQAEKLFF
TRBV24-1 | CATSDLQSNQPQHF
TRBV29-1 | CSVEDGEQAGELFF
TRBV12-3/TRBV12-4 | CASSLPPGYEQYF
TRBV3-1/TRBV3-2 | CASSSNSGSPNTGELFF
TRBV19 | CASSTGGGNSPLHF
TRBV7-8 | CASSSSVETQYF
TRBV27 | CASSSGPYYEQYF
TRBV5-1 | CASSLGSPNQPQHF
TRBV10-3 | CATAFRKVNTGELFF
TRBV6-1 | CASSEFKASGGFTYEQYF
TRBV27 | CASSLSLGGSEHF
TRBV5-8 | CASSWAGTLSYEQYF
TRBV15 | CATALGTPNYEQYF
TRBV23-1 | CASITGTGGKNTEAFF
TRBV10-1 | CASSARTGGGETQYF
TRBV5-5 | CASSLEGGRYGYTF
TRBV11-2 | CASPRLAGGGTQYF
TRBV4-1 | CASSLQTGSNEKLFF
TRBV7-2 | CASSLERARETQYF
TRBV6-5 | CASRRAGTGNTEAFF
TRBV30 | CAWSAGMNTEAFF
TRBV19 | CASSIDRGRGRTYNEQFF
TRBV7-2 | CASSVKQGGDTQYF
TRBV9 | CASSLPGSGGGFGYTF
TRBV6-5 | CASSGQRTRLFF
TRBV2 | CASSDLSEDNYGYTF
TRBV5-1 | CASSPTRDTQYF
TRBV5-5 | CASSPYTGTEAFF
TRBV5-8 | CASSLGTVDNSPLHF
TRBV15 | CATSRGPGQNTEAFF
TRBV10-3 | CAISESRTANSPLHF
TRBV19 | CASTNGRAPYEQYF
TRBV19 | CASRSSYSPLHF
TRBV14 | CASSQLGLVTDTQYF
TRBV27 | CASSFFGNTEAFF
TRBV28 | CASGRTSTEAFF